This is a list of T cell receptor beta chains from one sample in a study of T-cell memory formation after mild COVID-19. Each CDR3 protein gets one entry after TCRdb re-called the 5' RACE reads with MiXCR. The profile shows approximately 570,000 distinct CDR3 sequences, under 20% of them singletons. Sequences were obtained from PBMCs or a T cell subset sorted from them (not recorded which). These receptors were collected from an adult woman who had mild COVID-19 (a few samples of this study predate the infection). Cell type and time point are not known. CDR3s include the opening cysteine and the closing phenylalanine or tryptophan. D genes are given only for firm matches. Only some rows state a clone size, as once, few, many or a class for expanded clones.

NA,TRBJ2-7,NA,TRBV12-3/TRBV12-4,TGTGCCAGCAGTGCAGTCGTACCCTCCTACGAGCAGTACTTC,CASSAVVPSYEQYF
NA,TRBJ1-1,few,TRBV5-1,TGCGCCAGCGCAGGGTTGAGCACTGAAGCTTTCTTT,CASAGLSTEAFF
TRBD2,TRBJ2-3,NA,TRBV5-1,TGCGCCAGCAGCTTGGGGCTAGCGGGAAAAGATACGCAGTATTTT,CASSLGLAGKDTQYF
TRBD2,TRBJ2-7,few,TRBV4-1,TGCGCCAGCAGCCACTCAAAAGACGGGGGGTCCTACGAGCAGTACTTC,CASSHSKDGGSYEQYF
TRBD2,TRBJ2-1,NA,TRBV7-3,TGTGCCAGCAGCTTAAGGCTAGCGGGAACCGATGAGCAGTTCTTC,CASSLRLAGTDEQFF
NA,TRBJ2-5,NA,TRBV29-1,TGCAGCGTTGCCAGGGGTAAAGAGACCCAGTACTTC,CSVARGKETQYF
NA,TRBJ1-2,NA,TRBV6-5,TGTGCCAGCAGTTTCGGCCCCCCGGCTAACTATGGCTACACCTTC,CASSFGPPANYGYTF
TRBD2,TRBJ2-3,NA,TRBV6-7,TGTGCCAGCAGTGAGGGACTAGCGGGAGTGGGCGATACGCAGTATTTT,CASSEGLAGVGDTQYF
TRBD1,TRBJ1-5,NA,TRBV30,TGTGCCTGGAGTCGACAGGGAAATCAGCCCCAGCATTTT,CAWSRQGNQPQHF
TRBD2,TRBJ2-3,few,TRBV5-1,TGCGCCAGCAGCCCCCGGGCTAGCGGGACGGTCACAGATACGCAGTATTTT,CASSPRASGTVTDTQYF
NA,TRBJ1-2,NA,TRBV6-5,TGTGCCAGCAGTTACAACCGAGGGGGGGACGGCTACACCTTC,CASSYNRGGDGYTF
NA,TRBJ2-7,few,TRBV19,TGTGCCAGTAGTGGCGGAGGGACTCTCACCGGGGAGCAGTACTTC,CASSGGGTLTGEQYF
NA,TRBJ2-2,NA,TRBV7-8,TGTGCCAGCAGCTTAGCGCCGGGGGCCGTTCCGAACACCGGGGAGCTGTTTTTT,CASSLAPGAVPNTGELFF
NA,TRBJ2-6,NA,TRBV7-2,TGTGCCAGCAGTCTGGGGGGCGGGCGATCTGGGGCCAACGTCCTGACTTTC,CASSLGGGRSGANVLTF
TRBD2,TRBJ2-3,NA,TRBV27,TGTGCCAGCAGTTTAGGAGCGGGGGGGCGGGCTACGCAGTATTTT,CASSLGAGGRATQYF
NA,TRBJ2-1,NA,TRBV4-3,TGCGCCAGCAGCCAAGATATTAGGGGTGGGACGGACGATGAGCAGTTCTTC,CASSQDIRGGTDDEQFF
NA,TRBJ2-5,NA,TRBV15,TGTGCCACCAGCAGAGATGGACTGCAACAAGAGACCCAGTACTTC,CATSRDGLQQETQYF
NA,TRBJ2-3,few,TRBV5-1,TGCGCCAGCAGCTGGTCAGATACGCAGTATTTT,CASSWSDTQYF
NA,TRBJ2-5,few,TRBV12-3/TRBV12-4,TGTGCCAGCACCTACGGACGGCGCGCGGAGACCCAGTACTTC,CASTYGRRAETQYF
NA,TRBJ2-2,NA,TRBV6-5,TGTGCCAGCACCGCCGACTGGAACACCGGGGAGCTGTTTTTT,CASTADWNTGELFF
TRBD1,TRBJ1-1,once,TRBV12-3/TRBV12-4,TGTGCCAGCAGTTTGGCTGGGACAGTTGAAGCTTTCTTT,CASSLAGTVEAFF
TRBD2,TRBJ2-7,NA,TRBV29-1,TGCAGCGCTACAGGCGGGGGGGGCAGCTACGAGCAGTACTTC,CSATGGGGSYEQYF
NA,TRBJ2-1,NA,TRBV29-1,TGCAGCGTGATCCCAGGTGGTTCCTACAATGAGCAGTTCTTC,CSVIPGGSYNEQFF
TRBD2,TRBJ2-7,few,TRBV5-1,TGCGCCAGCGGGAGGCTAGCGGGGCGAGGCTACGAGCAGTACTTC,CASGRLAGRGYEQYF
NA,TRBJ1-6,NA,TRBV7-9,TGTGCCAGCAGCTTAGGGGTCGGAAGCTCCTATAATTCACCCCTCCACTTT,CASSLGVGSSYNSPLHF
NA,TRBJ2-7,few,TRBV5-1,TGCGCCAGCAGCGTCGGAGACGAGCAGTACTTC,CASSVGDEQYF